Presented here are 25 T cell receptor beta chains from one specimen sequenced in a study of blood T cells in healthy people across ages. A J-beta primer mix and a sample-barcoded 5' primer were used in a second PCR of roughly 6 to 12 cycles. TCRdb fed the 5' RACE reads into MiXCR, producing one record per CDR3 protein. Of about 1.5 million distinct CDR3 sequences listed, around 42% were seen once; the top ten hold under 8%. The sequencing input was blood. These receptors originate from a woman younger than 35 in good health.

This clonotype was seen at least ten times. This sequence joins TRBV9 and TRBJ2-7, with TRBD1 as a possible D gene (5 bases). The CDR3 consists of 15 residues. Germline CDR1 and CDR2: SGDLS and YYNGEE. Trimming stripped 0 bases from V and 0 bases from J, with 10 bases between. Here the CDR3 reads CASSVGGATSYEQYF. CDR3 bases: TGTGCCAGCAGCGTAGGTGGGGCCACCTCCTACGAGCAGTACTTC.

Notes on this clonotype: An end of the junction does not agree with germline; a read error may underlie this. CDR3 coding DNA: TGTGCCACCAGCAGAAAAACAGGGGATGGCTGCACCTTC. Amino acid sequence: CATSRKTGDGCTF. The V and J genes are TRBV15 and TRBJ1-2; 7 nucleotides align to TRBD1. The CDR3 runs to 13 residues. Germline V gene lookup returns CDR1 LNHNV and CDR2 YYDKDF (reference sequence).

CDR3 sequence: CASSLASGQETQFF. The DNA for the CDR3 is TGCGCCAGCAGCTTGGCTAGCGGACAAGAGACCCAGTTCTTC. The chain combines TRBV5-1 with TRBJ2-5; TRBD2 matches 7 bases. The DNA end lines up better with TRBJ2-1; the J call may be wrong. Germline values: CDR1 SGHRS, CDR2 YFSETQ. CDR3 length: 14 residues.

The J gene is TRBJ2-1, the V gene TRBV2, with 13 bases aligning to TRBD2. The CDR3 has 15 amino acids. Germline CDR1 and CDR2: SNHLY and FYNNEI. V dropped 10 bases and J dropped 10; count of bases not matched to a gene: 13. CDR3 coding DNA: TGTGCCACCAGACAGGGACTAGCGGGGCTCTACGAGCAGTTCTTC. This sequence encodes CATRQGLAGLYEQFF. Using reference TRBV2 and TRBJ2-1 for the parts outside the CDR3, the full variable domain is EPEVTQTPSHQVTQMGQEVILRCVPISNHLYFYWYRQILGQKVEFLVSFYNNEISEKSEIFDDQFSVERPDGSNFTLKIRSTKLEDSAMYFCATRQGLAGLYEQFFGPGTRLTVL.

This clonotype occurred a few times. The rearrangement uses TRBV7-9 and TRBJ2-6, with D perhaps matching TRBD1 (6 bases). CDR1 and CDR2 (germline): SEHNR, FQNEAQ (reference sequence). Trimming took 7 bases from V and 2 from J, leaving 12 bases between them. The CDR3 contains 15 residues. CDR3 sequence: CASIKNRAGANVLTF. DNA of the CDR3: TGTGCCAGCATCAAAAACAGGGCTGGGGCCAACGTCCTGACTTTC.

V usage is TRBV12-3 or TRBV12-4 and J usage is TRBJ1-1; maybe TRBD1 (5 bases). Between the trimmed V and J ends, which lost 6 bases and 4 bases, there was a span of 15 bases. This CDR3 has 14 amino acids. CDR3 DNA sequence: TGTGCCAGCAGCCCGACAGTGGGCCGCACTGAAGCTTTCTTT. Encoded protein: CASSPTVGRTEAFF.

The CDR3 DNA follows: TGTGCCATCACCGGGCGAGGGGAGAAAGGGATCTACGAGCAGTACTTC. This encodes CAITGRGEKGIYEQYF. V and J are TRBV10-3 and TRBJ2-7, with D perhaps TRBD1 or TRBD2 (5 bases each). The V end lost 7 bases, the J end lost 3 bases, and 22 bases lay between the germline ends. The germline V gene has CDR1 ENHRY and CDR2 SYGVKD. CDR3 size: 16 residues.

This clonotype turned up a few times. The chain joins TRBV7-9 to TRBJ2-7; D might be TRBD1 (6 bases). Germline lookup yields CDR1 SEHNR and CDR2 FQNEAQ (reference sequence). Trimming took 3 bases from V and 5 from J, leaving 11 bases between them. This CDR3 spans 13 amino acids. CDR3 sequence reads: CASSFQGLNEQYF. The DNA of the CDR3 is TGTGCCAGCAGCTTTCAGGGGCTGAACGAGCAGTACTTC.

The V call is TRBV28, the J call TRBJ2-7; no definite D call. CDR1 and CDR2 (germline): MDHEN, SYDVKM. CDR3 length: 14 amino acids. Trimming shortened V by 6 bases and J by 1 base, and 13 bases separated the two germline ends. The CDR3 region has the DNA TGTGCCAGCAGCATACTCGTGGAGTCCTACGAGCAGTACTTC. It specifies CASSILVESYEQYF.

The CDR3 DNA sequence: TGCGCCAGCAGCTCGGACTGGGGCGGAGATACGCAGTATTTT. It codes for CASSSDWGGDTQYF. The V gene is TRBV4-1, the J gene TRBJ2-3, with D possibly being TRBD1 or TRBD2 (5 bases each). The V gene lost 5 bases and the J gene lost 5 bases, with 14 bases spanning the gap. The CDR3 totals 14 residues. Per germline, CDR1 MGHRA and CDR2 YSYEKL.

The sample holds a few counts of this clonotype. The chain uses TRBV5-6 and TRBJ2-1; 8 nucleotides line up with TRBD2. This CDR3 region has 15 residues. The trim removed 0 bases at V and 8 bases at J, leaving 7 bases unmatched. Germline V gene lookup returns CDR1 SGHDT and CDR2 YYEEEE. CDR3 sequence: CASSLGSGILYEQFF. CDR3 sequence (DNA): TGTGCCAGCAGCTTGGGTAGCGGGATTTTATATGAGCAGTTCTTC.

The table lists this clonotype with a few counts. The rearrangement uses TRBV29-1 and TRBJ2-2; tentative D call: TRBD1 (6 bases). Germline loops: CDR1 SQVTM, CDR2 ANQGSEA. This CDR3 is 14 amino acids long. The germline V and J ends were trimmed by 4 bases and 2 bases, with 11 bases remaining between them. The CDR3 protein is CSVAGVPNTGELFF. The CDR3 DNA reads TGCAGCGTTGCAGGGGTCCCTAACACCGGGGAGCTGTTTTTT.

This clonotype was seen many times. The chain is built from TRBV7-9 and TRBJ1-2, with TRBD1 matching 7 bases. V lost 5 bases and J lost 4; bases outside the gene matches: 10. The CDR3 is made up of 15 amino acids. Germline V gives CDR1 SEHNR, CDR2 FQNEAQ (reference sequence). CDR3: CASSAGQAGFYGYTF. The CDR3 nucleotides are TGTGCCAGCAGCGCAGGACAGGCGGGGTTCTATGGCTACACCTTC. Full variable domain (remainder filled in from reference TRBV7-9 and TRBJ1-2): DTGVSQNPRHKITKRGQNVTFRCDPISEHNRLYWYRQTLGQGPEFLTYFQNEAQLEKSRLLSDRFSAERPKGSFSTLEIQRTEQGDSAMYLCASSAGQAGFYGYTFGSGTRLTVV.

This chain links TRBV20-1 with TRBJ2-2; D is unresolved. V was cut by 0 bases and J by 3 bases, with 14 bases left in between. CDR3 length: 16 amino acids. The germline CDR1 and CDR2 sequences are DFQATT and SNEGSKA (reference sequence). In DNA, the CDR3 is TGCAGTGCTAGAGATCCCGCTTTCGCGGACACCGGGGAGCTGTTTTTT. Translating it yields CSARDPAFADTGELFF.

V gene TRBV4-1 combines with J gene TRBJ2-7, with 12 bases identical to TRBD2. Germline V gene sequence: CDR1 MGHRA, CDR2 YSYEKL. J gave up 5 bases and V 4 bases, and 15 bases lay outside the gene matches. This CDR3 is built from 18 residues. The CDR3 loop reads CASSLASFVTSGSNEQYF. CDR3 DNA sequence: TGCGCCAGCAGCCTAGCTAGTTTCGTGACTAGCGGGAGCAACGAGCAGTACTTC.

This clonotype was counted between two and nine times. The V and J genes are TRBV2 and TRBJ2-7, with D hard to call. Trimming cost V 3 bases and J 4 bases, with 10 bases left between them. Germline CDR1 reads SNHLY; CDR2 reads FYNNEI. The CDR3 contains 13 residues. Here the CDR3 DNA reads TGTGCCAGCAGTGAGTCAGTCCTTTACGAGCAGTACTTC. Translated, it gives CASSESVLYEQYF. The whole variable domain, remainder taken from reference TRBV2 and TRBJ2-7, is EPEVTQTPSHQVTQMGQEVILRCVPISNHLYFYWYRQILGQKVEFLVSFYNNEISEKSEIFDDQFSVERPDGSNFTLKIRSTKLEDSAMYFCASSESVLYEQYFGPGTRLTVT.

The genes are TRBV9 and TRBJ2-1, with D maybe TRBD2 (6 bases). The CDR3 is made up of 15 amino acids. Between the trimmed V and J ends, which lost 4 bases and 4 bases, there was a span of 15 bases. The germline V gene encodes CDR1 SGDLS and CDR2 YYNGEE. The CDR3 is CASSPGGRQYNEQFF. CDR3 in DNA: TGTGCCAGCAGCCCTGGGGGGAGGCAATACAATGAGCAGTTCTTC.

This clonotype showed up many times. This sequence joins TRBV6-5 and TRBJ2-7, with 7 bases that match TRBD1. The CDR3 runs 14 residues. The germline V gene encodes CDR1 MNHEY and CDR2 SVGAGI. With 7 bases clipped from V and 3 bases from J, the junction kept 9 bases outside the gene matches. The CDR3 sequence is CASIGQAPYYEQYF. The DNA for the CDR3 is TGTGCCAGCATTGGACAGGCCCCCTACTACGAGCAGTACTTC.

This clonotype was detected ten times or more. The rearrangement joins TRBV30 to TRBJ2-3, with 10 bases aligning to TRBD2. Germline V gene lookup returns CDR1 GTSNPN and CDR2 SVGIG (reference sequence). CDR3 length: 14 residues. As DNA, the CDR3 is TGTGCTTCACCACTAGCGGGGAGCACAGATACGCAGTATTTT. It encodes CASPLAGSTDTQYF.

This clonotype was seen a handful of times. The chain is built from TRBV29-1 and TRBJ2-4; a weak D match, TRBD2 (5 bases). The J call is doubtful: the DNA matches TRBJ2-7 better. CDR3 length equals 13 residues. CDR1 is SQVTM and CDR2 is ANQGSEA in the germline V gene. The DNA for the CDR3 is TGCAGCGTTGGGAATGCAATCGGGGACGAGCAGTACTTC. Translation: CSVGNAIGDEQYF.

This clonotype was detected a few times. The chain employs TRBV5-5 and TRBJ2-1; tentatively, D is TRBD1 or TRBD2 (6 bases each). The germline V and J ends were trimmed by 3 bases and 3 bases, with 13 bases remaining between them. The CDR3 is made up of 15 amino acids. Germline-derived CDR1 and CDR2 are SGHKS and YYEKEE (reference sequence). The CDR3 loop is CASSWRGGGYNEQFF. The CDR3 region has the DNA TGTGCCAGCAGCTGGCGAGGAGGGGGCTACAATGAGCAGTTCTTC.

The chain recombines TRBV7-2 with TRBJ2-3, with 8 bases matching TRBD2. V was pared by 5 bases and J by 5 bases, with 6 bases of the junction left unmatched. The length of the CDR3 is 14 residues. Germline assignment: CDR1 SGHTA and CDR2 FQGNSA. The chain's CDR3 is CASSPGLVKDTQYF. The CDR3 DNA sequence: TGTGCCAGCAGCCCGGGACTAGTAAAAGATACGCAGTATTTT.

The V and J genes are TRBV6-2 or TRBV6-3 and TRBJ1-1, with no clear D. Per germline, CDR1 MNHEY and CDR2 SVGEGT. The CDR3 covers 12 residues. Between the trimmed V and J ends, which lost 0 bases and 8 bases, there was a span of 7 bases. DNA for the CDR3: TGTGCCAGCAGTTACTCCAGATTCGAAGCTTTCTTT. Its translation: CASSYSRFEAFF.

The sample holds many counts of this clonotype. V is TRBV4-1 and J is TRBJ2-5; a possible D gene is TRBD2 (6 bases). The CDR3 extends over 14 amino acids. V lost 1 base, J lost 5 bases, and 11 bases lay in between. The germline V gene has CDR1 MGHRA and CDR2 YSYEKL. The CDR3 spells CASSQGGLRETQYF. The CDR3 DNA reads TGCGCCAGCAGCCAAGGGGGACTCCGGGAGACCCAGTACTTC.

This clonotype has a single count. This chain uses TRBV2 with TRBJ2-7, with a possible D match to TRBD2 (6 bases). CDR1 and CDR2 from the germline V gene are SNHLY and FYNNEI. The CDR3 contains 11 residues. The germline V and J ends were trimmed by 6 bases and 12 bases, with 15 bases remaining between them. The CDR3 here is CASSGGGLGYF. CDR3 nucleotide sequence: TGTGCCAGCAGCGGGGGTGGGCTTGGGTACTTC.